The 4 T cell receptor beta chains presented below share a single source sample, sequenced in a study of cytomegalovirus exposure and HLA in healthy donors. Amplification used 60 Vbeta primers and 13 Jbeta primers. Profiled with immunoSEQ multiplex PCR; TCRdb holds only in-frame clones, not every one. The data hold fewer than 250,000 clones, with roughly 83% observed a single time. Sequencing input: PBMCs. All receptors derive from a woman aged 45-59 years in good health and CMV-seronegative.

The rearrangement links TRBV19 to TRBJ1-1, with unresolved D. Germline V gene data show CDR1 as LNHDA and CDR2 as SQIVND (reference sequence). The CDR3 has 15 residues. The V gene lost 3 bases and the J gene lost 2 bases, with 13 bases spanning the gap. The CDR3: CASSIWGGQNTEAFF. CDR3 coding DNA: TGTGCCAGTAGTATCTGGGGAGGGCAAAACACTGAAGCTTTCTTT.

Remarks on this clone: The junction departs from the called germline gene at one end, perhaps through a read error. The chain has TRBV7-9 and TRBJ2-7, with 9 bases fitting TRBD1. The V gene's germline CDR1 is SEHNR and CDR2 FQNEAQ (reference sequence). The CDR3 extends over 16 amino acids. The CDR3 spells CSSSLASDRQGDRQYF. The CDR3 region has the DNA TGTTCCAGCAGCTTAGCGAGTGATCGACAGGGGGACCGGCAGTACTTC.

This clone was detected only a few times. The chain has TRBV29-1 and TRBJ1-1, with D hard to call. The germline CDR1 and CDR2 sequences are SQVTM and ANQGSEA. The CDR3 extends over 10 amino acids. V was trimmed by 5 bases and J by 2 bases, leaving 3 bases between them. CDR3 residues: CSVSNTEAFF. DNA of the CDR3: TGCAGCGTTTCTAACACTGAAGCTTTCTTT.

The chain is built from TRBV6-5 and TRBJ1-2, with TRBD1 identical over 9 bases. There are 13 residues in the CDR3. The junction had 11 bases not matched to a gene; V was cut back by 5 bases and J by 13 bases. Germline CDR1 is MNHEY and CDR2 is SVGAGI. The CDR3 DNA reads as TGTGCCAGCAGTCCGGGACAGGGTTCGGGTCGCACCTTC. This encodes CASSPGQGSGRTF.